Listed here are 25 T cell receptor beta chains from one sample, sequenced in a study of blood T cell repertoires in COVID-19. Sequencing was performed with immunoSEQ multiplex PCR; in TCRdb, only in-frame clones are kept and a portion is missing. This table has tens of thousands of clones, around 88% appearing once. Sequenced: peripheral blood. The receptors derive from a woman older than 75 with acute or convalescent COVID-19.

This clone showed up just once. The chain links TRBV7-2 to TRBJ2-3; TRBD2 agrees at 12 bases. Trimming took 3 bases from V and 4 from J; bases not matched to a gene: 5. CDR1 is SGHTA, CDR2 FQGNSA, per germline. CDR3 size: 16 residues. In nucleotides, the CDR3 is TGTGCCAGCAGCTTCCGGACTAGCGGGATTGCAGATACGCAGTATTTT. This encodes CASSFRTSGIADTQYF.

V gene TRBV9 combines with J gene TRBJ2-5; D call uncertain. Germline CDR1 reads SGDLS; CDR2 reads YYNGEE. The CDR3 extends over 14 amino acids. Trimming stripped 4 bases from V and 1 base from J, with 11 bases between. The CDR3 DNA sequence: TGTGCCAGCAGCCCGCTCGGGTTCCAAGAGACCCAGTACTTC. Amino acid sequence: CASSPLGFQETQYF.

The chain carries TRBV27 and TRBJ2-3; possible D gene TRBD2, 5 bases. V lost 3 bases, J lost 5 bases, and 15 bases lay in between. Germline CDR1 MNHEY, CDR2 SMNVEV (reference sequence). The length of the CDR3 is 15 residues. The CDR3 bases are TGTGCCAGCAGTTTTCGGGCTAGCCCCAAAGATACGCAGTATTTT. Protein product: CASSFRASPKDTQYF.

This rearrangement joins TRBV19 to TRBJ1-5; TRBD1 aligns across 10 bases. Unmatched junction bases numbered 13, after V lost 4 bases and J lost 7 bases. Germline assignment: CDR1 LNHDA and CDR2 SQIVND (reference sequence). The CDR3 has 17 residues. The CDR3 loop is CASSTPQRTGGRQPQHF. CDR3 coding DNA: TGTGCCAGTAGTACCCCCCAACGGACAGGGGGGAGGCAGCCCCAGCATTTT. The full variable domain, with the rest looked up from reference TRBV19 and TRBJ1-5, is DGGITQSPKYLFRKEGQNVTLSCEQNLNHDAMYWYRQDPGQGLRLIYYSQIVNDFQKGDIAEGYSVSREKKESFPLTVTSAQKNPTAFYLCASSTPQRTGGRQPQHFGDGTRLSIL.

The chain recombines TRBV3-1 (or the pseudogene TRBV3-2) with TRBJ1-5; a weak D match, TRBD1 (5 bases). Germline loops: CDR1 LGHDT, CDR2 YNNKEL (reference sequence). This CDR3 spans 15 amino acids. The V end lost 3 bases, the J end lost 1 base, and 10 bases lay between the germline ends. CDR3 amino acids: CASSHFQGSNQPQHF. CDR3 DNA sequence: TGTGCCAGCAGCCATTTCCAGGGAAGCAATCAGCCCCAGCATTTT.

The CDR3 sequence: CASSHLDRGKYEQYF. CDR3 nucleotide sequence: TGTGCCAGCAGCCACCTGGACAGGGGTAAATACGAGCAGTACTTC. The chain couples TRBV3-1 (or the pseudogene TRBV3-2) to TRBJ2-7; 9 positions agree with TRBD1. The CDR3 length is 15 residues. In germline, CDR1 is LGHDT, CDR2 YNNKEL (reference sequence). V gave up 3 bases and J gave up 4 bases; unmatched junction bases: 7.

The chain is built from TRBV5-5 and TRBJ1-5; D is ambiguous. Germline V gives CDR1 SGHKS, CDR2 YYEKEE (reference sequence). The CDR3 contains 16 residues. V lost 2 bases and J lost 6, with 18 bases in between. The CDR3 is CASSLGRSEMGQPQHF. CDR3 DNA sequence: TGTGCCAGCAGCTTAGGGAGGTCTGAGATGGGTCAGCCCCAGCATTTT. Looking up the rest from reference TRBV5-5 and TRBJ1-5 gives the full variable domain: DAGVTQSPTHLIKTRGQQVTLRCSPISGHKSVSWYQQVLGQGPQFIFQYYEKEERGRGNFPDRFSARQFPNYSSELNVNALLLGDSALYLCASSLGRSEMGQPQHFGDGTRLSIL.

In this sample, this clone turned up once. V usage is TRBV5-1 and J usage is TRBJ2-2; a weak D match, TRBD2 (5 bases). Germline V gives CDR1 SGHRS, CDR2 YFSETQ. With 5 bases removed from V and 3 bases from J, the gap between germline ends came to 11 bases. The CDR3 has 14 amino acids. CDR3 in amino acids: CASRPGSDTGELFF. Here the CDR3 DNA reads TGCGCCAGCAGACCGGGGTCGGACACCGGGGAGCTGTTTTTT. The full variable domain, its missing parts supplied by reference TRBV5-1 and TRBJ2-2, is KAGVTQTPRYLIKTRGQQVTLSCSPISGHRSVSWYQQTPGQGLQFLFEYFSETQRNKGNFPGRFSGRQFSNSRSEMNVSTLELGDSALYLCASRPGSDTGELFFGEGSRLTVL.

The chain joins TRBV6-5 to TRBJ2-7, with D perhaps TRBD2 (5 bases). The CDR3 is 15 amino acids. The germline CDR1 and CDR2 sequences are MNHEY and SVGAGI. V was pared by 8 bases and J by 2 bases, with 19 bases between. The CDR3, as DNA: TGTGCCAGCTCTTCGGACTTTATGAAGACCTACGAGCAGTACTTC. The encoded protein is CASSSDFMKTYEQYF.

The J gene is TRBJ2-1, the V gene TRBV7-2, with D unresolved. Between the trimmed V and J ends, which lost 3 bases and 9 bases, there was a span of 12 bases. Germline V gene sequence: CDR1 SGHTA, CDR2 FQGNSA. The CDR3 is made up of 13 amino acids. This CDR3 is CASSFPTHSEQFF. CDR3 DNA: TGTGCCAGCAGCTTTCCCACCCATAGTGAGCAGTTCTTC.

In nucleotides, the CDR3 is TGTGCCAGCAGCTTCGGGACAGGGACTCCTGGGGAGCAGTACTTC. Its translation: CASSFGTGTPGEQYF. The J gene is TRBJ2-7, the V gene TRBV13; 9 bases fit TRBD1. The CDR3 spans 15 residues. The germline CDR1 and CDR2 sequences are PRHDT and FYEKMQ (reference sequence). Unmatched junction bases numbered 10, after V lost 3 bases and J lost 7 bases.

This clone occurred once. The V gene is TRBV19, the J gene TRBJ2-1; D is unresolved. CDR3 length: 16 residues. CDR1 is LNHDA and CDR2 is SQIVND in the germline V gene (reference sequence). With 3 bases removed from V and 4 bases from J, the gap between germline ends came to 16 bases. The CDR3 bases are TGTGCCAGTAGTATTGGAGCCGGATCACTTTACAATGAGCAGTTCTTC. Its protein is CASSIGAGSLYNEQFF. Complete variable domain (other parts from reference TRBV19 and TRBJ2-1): DGGITQSPKYLFRKEGQNVTLSCEQNLNHDAMYWYRQDPGQGLRLIYYSQIVNDFQKGDIAEGYSVSREKKESFPLTVTSAQKNPTAFYLCASSIGAGSLYNEQFFGPGTRLTVL.

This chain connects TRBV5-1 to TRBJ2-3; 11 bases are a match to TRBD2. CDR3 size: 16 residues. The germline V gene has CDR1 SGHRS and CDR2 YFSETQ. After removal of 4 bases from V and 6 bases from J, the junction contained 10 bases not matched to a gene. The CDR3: CASSQLLAGVGDTQYF. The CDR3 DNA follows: TGCGCCAGCAGCCAATTACTAGCGGGAGTGGGGGATACGCAGTATTTT.

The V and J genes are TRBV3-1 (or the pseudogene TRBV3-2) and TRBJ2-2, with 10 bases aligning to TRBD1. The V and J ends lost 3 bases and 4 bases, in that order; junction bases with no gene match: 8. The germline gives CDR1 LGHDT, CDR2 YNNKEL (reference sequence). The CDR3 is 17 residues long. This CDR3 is CASSHGTGAQGTGELFF. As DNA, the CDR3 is TGTGCCAGCAGCCACGGGACAGGGGCCCAGGGCACCGGGGAGCTGTTTTTT.

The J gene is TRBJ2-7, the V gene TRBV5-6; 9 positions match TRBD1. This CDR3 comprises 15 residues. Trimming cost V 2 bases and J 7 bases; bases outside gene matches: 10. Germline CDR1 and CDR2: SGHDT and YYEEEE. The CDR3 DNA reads TGTGCCAGCAGCTTCTTCCGGGACAGGGTGGGTGAGCAGTACTTC. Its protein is CASSFFRDRVGEQYF.

The CDR3 sequence: CASSIDFVNEQFF. CDR3 sequence (DNA): TGTGCCAGTAGTATAGATTTCGTCAATGAGCAGTTCTTC. The chain uses TRBV19 and TRBJ2-1, with D unclear. Germline values: CDR1 LNHDA, CDR2 SQIVND (reference sequence). The V end lost 0 bases, the J end lost 6 bases, and 6 bases lay between the germline ends. The length of the CDR3 is 13 residues. Complete variable domain (other parts from reference TRBV19 and TRBJ2-1): DGGITQSPKYLFRKEGQNVTLSCEQNLNHDAMYWYRQDPGQGLRLIYYSQIVNDFQKGDIAEGYSVSREKKESFPLTVTSAQKNPTAFYLCASSIDFVNEQFFGPGTRLTVL.

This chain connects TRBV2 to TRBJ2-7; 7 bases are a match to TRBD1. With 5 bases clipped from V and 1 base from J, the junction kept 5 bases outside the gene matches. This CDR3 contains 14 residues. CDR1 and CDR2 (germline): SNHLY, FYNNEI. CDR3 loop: CASSKGGASYEQYF. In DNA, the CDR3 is TGTGCCAGCAGTAAAGGGGGCGCGTCCTACGAGCAGTACTTC.

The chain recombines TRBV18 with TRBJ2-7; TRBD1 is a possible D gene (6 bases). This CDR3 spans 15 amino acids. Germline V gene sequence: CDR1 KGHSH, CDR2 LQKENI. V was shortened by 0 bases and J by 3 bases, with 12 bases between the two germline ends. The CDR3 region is CASSPPRQGIYEQYF. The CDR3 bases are TGTGCCAGCTCACCACCGCGGCAGGGGATCTACGAGCAGTACTTC.

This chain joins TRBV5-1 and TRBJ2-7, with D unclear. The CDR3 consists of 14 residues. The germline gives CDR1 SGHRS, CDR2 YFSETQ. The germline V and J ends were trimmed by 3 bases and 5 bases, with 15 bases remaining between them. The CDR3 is CASSSGQVTDEQYF. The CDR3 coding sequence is TGCGCCAGCAGCTCCGGCCAGGTAACGGACGAGCAGTACTTC.

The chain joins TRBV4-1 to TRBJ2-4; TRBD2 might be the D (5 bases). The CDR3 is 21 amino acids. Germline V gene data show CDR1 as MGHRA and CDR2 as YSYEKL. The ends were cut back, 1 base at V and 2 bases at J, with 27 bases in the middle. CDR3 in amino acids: CASSQVARLPRRIWTKNIQYF. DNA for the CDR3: TGCGCCAGCAGCCAAGTAGCGAGGCTCCCCCGTCGGATATGGACCAAAAACATTCAGTACTTC.

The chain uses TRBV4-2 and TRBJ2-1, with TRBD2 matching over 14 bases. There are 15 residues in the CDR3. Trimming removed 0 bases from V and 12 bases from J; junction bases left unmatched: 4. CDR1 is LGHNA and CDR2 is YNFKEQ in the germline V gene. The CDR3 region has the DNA TGTGCCAGCAGCCAAGATAGACTAGCGGGGGGGTTGCAGTTCTTC. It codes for CASSQDRLAGGLQFF.

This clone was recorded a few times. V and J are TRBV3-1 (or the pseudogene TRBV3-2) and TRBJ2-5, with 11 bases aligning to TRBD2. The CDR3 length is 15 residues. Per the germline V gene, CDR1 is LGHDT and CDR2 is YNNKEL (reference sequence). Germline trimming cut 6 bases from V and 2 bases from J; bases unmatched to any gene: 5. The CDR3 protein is CASRRGTSGQETQYF. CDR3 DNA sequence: TGTGCCAGCAGGCGCGGGACTAGCGGACAAGAGACCCAGTACTTC.

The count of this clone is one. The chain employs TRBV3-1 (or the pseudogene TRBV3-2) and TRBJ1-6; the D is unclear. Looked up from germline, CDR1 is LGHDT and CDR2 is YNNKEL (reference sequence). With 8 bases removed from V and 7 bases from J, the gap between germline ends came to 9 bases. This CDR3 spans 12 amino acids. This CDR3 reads CASSFPNSPLHF. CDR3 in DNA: TGTGCCAGCTCTTTTCCGAATTCACCCCTCCACTTT.

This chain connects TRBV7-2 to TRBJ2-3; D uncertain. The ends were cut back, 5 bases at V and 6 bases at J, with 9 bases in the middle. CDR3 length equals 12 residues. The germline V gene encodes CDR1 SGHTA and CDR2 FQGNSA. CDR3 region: CASSLTVDTQYF. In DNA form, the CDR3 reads TGTGCCAGCAGCCTAACCGTGGATACGCAGTATTTT.

The DNA of the CDR3 is TGTGCCAGCAGTTTGGGGCCGGGTGGCTACACCTTC. This translates into CASSLGPGGYTF. The gene calls are TRBV12-3 or TRBV12-4 and TRBJ1-2; the D gene is possibly TRBD1 (5 bases). The CDR3 runs 12 residues. V lost 3 bases, J lost 7 bases, and 9 bases lay in between.